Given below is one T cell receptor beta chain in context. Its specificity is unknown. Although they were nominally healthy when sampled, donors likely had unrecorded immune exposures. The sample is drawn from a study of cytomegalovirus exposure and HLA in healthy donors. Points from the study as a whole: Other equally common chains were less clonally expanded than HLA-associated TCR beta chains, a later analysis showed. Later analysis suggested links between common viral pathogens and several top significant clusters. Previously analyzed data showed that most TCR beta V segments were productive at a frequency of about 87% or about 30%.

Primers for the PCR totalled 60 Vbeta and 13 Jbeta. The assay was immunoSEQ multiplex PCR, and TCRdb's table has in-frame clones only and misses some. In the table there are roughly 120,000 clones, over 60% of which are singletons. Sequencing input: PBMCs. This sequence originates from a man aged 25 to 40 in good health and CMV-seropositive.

For the CDR3, the DNA is TGTGCCAGCAGTCCGCAACAGGTCGCGCGGGCCAAAAACATTCAGTACTTC. It is translated as CASSPQQVARAKNIQYF. The rearrangement joins TRBV28 to TRBJ2-4, with D possibly being TRBD1 (5 bases). This CDR3 is built from 17 residues. V was cut by 5 bases and J by 1 base, with 18 bases left in between. Germline lookup yields CDR1 MDHEN and CDR2 SYDVKM. Drawing the rest from reference TRBV28 and TRBJ2-4, the complete variable domain is DVKVTQSSRYLVKRTGEKVFLECVQDMDHENMFWYRQDPGLGLRLIYFSYDVKMKEKGDIPEGYSVSREKKERFSLILESASTNQTSMYLCASSPQQVARAKNIQYFGAGTRLSVL.